A single sample gave rise to the 25 T cell receptor beta chains below, sequenced in a study of T-cell reconstitution after alpha-beta-depleted transplantation in children. Molecular barcoding with unique molecular identifiers was used for the TCRbeta library. TCRdb redid the calling of the PCR reads with MiXCR, one entry per CDR3 protein. Of around 480,000 distinct CDR3 sequences listed, approximately 29% are singletons. Sequencing was performed on PBMCs from the stem cell graft donor, taken from the stem cell graft. These TCRs come from a human donor who donated a stem cell graft to a child with aplastic anemia.

The chain links TRBV7-2 to TRBJ2-7, with 8 bases matching TRBD2. CDR1 is SGHTA, CDR2 FQGNSA, per germline. V shed 4 bases, J shed 2 bases, and the junction held 4 bases outside the gene matches. CDR3 size: 14 residues. The CDR3 is CASSSGLAPYEQYF. The CDR3 nucleotides are TGTGCCAGCAGCTCTGGACTAGCTCCCTACGAGCAGTACTTC.

This clonotype showed up just a few times. The chain combines TRBV29-1 with TRBJ2-2; D remains ambiguous. CDR3 size: 15 residues. Germline V gene sequence: CDR1 SQVTM, CDR2 ANQGSEA. Trimming left V 3 bases short and J 0 bases short, with 11 bases between. The CDR3 DNA reads as TGCAGCGTTGACGTCAGCCAAACGAACACCGGGGAGCTGTTTTTT. The encoded protein is CSVDVSQTNTGELFF.

The chain employs TRBV29-1 and TRBJ1-1; D is possibly TRBD1 (6 bases). CDR3 size: 14 residues. Looked up from germline, CDR1 is SQVTM and CDR2 is ANQGSEA. Trimming stripped 5 bases from V and 0 bases from J, with 13 bases between. In DNA, the CDR3 is TGCAGCGTTAACCTGGACAGTATGAACACTGAAGCTTTCTTT. Encoded protein: CSVNLDSMNTEAFF.

The chain combines TRBV11-2 with TRBJ2-1; 11 bases align to TRBD2. V shed 4 bases and J 4 bases; nucleotides not matched to a gene: 6. This CDR3 has 16 amino acids. Per the germline V gene, CDR1 is SGHAT and CDR2 is FQNNGV. The CDR3 is CASSSRGLAGYNEQFF. In DNA, the CDR3 is TGTGCCAGCAGCTCGAGAGGACTAGCGGGTTACAATGAGCAGTTCTTC.

The chain joins TRBV9 to TRBJ2-2; possibly TRBD2 for D (6 bases). The length of the CDR3 is 16 residues. V dropped 0 bases and J dropped 4 bases, with 13 bases sitting between them. Germline V lookup: CDR1 SGDLS, CDR2 YYNGEE. CDR3 sequence: CASSVASSVLTGELFF. The CDR3 nucleotides are TGTGCCAGCAGCGTAGCTTCTAGCGTCCTCACCGGGGAGCTGTTTTTT.

This clonotype was observed a handful of times. The gene calls are TRBV28 and TRBJ2-7, with D tentatively TRBD1 (6 bases). The CDR3 runs 15 residues. Trimming removed 7 bases from V and 3 bases from J, with 19 bases in between. Germline values: CDR1 MDHEN, CDR2 SYDVKM. The CDR3 sequence: CASNLLKGVNYEQYF. The CDR3 DNA is TGTGCCAGCAACCTTTTGAAGGGGGTAAACTACGAGCAGTACTTC.

The chain combines TRBV7-9 with TRBJ2-1; TRBD2 aligns across 13 bases. The junction had 5 bases not matched to a gene; V was cut back by 4 bases and J by 8 bases. The CDR3 length is 15 residues. Germline V gene lookup returns CDR1 SEHNR and CDR2 FQNEAQ (reference sequence). This CDR3 reads CASSSTSGRVYEQFF. The CDR3 DNA follows: TGTGCCAGCAGCTCAACTAGCGGGAGGGTGTATGAGCAGTTCTTC.

The chain combines TRBV27 with TRBJ2-1, with 10 bases aligning to TRBD2. V lost 3 bases to trimming and J lost 6 bases; unmatched junction nucleotides: 5. There are 15 residues in the CDR3. Germline V gene sequence: CDR1 MNHEY, CDR2 SMNVEV (reference sequence). The DNA for the CDR3 is TGTGCCAGCAGTTTTACGAGCGGGAGGGCCAATGAGCAGTTCTTC. Amino acid sequence: CASSFTSGRANEQFF.

Only a few counts were recorded for this clonotype. The chain combines TRBV6-2 or TRBV6-3 with TRBJ2-1; 8 bases line up with TRBD1. Germline V gene lookup returns CDR1 MNHEY and CDR2 SVGEGT. The CDR3 is 15 amino acids. The V and J ends lost 5 bases and 7 bases, in that order; junction bases with no gene match: 10. The CDR3 nucleotides are TGTGCCAGCAGTCTACCGGGACAGGTTGTGAATGAGCAGTTCTTC. Its translation: CASSLPGQVVNEQFF.

This chain links TRBV20-1 with TRBJ2-3, with 11 bases that match TRBD1. CDR1 and CDR2 from the germline V gene are DFQATT and SNEGSKA (reference sequence). The CDR3 is 16 amino acids. Trimming removed 6 bases from V and 2 bases from J; junction bases left unmatched: 10. The CDR3 nucleotides are TGCAGTGCCCCGGACAGGGGGCTATCACACACAGATACGCAGTATTTT. Protein: CSAPDRGLSHTDTQYF.

This sequence joins TRBV20-1 and TRBJ2-3; TRBD2 aligns across 8 bases. J lost 1 base, V lost 7 bases, and 7 bases had no gene match. CDR1 and CDR2 from the germline V gene are DFQATT and SNEGSKA (reference sequence). This CDR3 is 14 amino acids long. The CDR3 sequence: CSVTGGPGTDTQYF. CDR3 nucleotides: TGCAGTGTCACGGGAGGGCCGGGCACAGATACGCAGTATTTT.

The V gene is TRBV18, the J gene TRBJ1-1; weak D call: TRBD1 (6 bases). The germline gives CDR1 KGHSH, CDR2 LQKENI. CDR3 length: 14 amino acids. Trimming removed 4 bases from V and 7 bases from J, with 16 bases in between. CDR3 residues: CASSLVPSGVEAFF. DNA of the CDR3: TGTGCCAGCTCACTAGTTCCCTCAGGGGTTGAAGCTTTCTTT.

The chain employs TRBV5-1 and TRBJ2-7, with D uncertain. The V end lost 4 bases, the J end lost 0 bases, and 8 bases lay between the germline ends. The CDR3 loop spans 13 amino acids. Germline V gene lookup returns CDR1 SGHRS and CDR2 YFSETQ. The CDR3 DNA reads TGCGCCAGCAGCCGAGGCAACTCCTACGAGCAGTACTTC. It codes for CASSRGNSYEQYF.

The V call is TRBV20-1, the J call TRBJ2-1, with TRBD1 matching 11 bases. With V trimmed by 1 base and J by 1 base, 15 bases remained unmatched. Per germline, CDR1 DFQATT and CDR2 SNEGSKA (reference sequence). The CDR3 consists of 20 residues. The CDR3, as DNA: TGCAGTGCTAGAGCCTTGACCGGGACAGGGGGTTCGAGGTCCTACAATGAGCAGTTCTTC. As protein: CSARALTGTGGSRSYNEQFF.

The J gene is TRBJ1-3, the V gene TRBV18; D remains unclear. The CDR3 runs to 13 residues. CDR1 is KGHSH and CDR2 is LQKENI in the germline V gene. Trimming left V 5 bases short and J 6 bases short, with 11 bases between. CDR3 bases: TGTGCCAGCTCAATCACTGCCTCAAACACCATATATTTT. Its protein product is CASSITASNTIYF.

V gene TRBV18 combines with J gene TRBJ1-1; D not certain. With 0 bases removed from V and 8 bases from J, the gap between germline ends came to 10 bases. The CDR3 runs 13 residues. Germline lookup yields CDR1 KGHSH and CDR2 LQKENI. The CDR3 DNA follows: TGTGCCAGCTCACCACCGAGGCAAAGCGAAGCTTTCTTT. This encodes CASSPPRQSEAFF. Full variable domain (remainder filled in from reference TRBV18 and TRBJ1-1): NAGVMQNPRHLVRRRGQEARLRCSPMKGHSHVYWYRQLPEEGLKFMVYLQKENIIDESGMPKERFSAEFPKEGPSILRIQQVVRGDSAAYFCASSPPRQSEAFFGQGTRLTVV.

This clonotype was seen a few times. This chain joins TRBV7-2 and TRBJ2-7; possibly TRBD1 for D (6 bases). V gave up 6 bases and J gave up 3 bases, with 12 bases separating them. Germline CDR1 and CDR2: SGHTA and FQGNSA. The CDR3 contains 13 residues. Here the CDR3 DNA reads TGTGCCAGCAGGCTACAGGGATTCTACGAGCAGTACTTC. It codes for CASRLQGFYEQYF.

This chain links TRBV14 with TRBJ2-1; either TRBD1 or TRBD2 may fit D (6 bases each). CDR3 size: 19 residues. Germline CDR1 is SGHDN and CDR2 is FVKESK. Trimming stripped 0 bases from V and 3 bases from J, with 21 bases between. CDR3 sequence reads: CASSQEIGGGTQIYNEQFF. DNA of the CDR3: TGTGCCAGCAGCCAAGAGATAGGAGGGGGGACTCAAATCTACAATGAGCAGTTCTTC.

The V and J genes are TRBV14 and TRBJ1-1, with TRBD1 matching 12 bases. This CDR3 is 16 amino acids long. J gave up 7 bases and V 1 base, and 7 bases lay outside the gene matches. Germline loops: CDR1 SGHDN, CDR2 FVKESK. The CDR3 is CASSQAGQGARSEAFF. The CDR3 coding sequence is TGTGCCAGCAGCCAAGCGGGACAGGGGGCGCGTAGTGAAGCTTTCTTT.

The chain recombines TRBV6-1 with TRBJ2-5, with D possibly TRBD2 on 6 matching bases. The CDR3 is 13 amino acids. CDR1 and CDR2 (germline): MNHNS, SASEGT. Trimming pared 7 bases from V and 2 bases from J, leaving 11 bases between. In DNA form, the CDR3 reads TGTGCCAGCATGGCTAGCGTTCAAGAGACCCAGTACTTC. This encodes CASMASVQETQYF.

The CDR3 sequence: CASSTRDRITEAFF. The CDR3 DNA sequence: TGTGCCAGCTCAACCCGGGACCGGATAACTGAAGCTTTCTTT. V usage is TRBV7-2 and J usage is TRBJ1-1, with D tentatively TRBD1 (5 bases). The CDR3 contains 14 residues. Trimming left V 8 bases short and J 5 bases short, with 18 bases between. Germline-derived CDR1 and CDR2 are SGHTA and FQGNSA. The whole variable domain, remainder taken from reference TRBV7-2 and TRBJ1-1, is GAGVSQSPSNKVTEKGKDVELRCDPISGHTALYWYRQSLGQGLEFLIYFQGNSAPDKSGLPSDRFSAERTGGSVSTLTIQRTQQEDSAVYLCASSTRDRITEAFFGQGTRLTVV.

This clonotype has a handful of counts. This chain links TRBV20-1 with TRBJ2-5, with D unresolved. The CDR3 consists of 11 residues. Germline CDR1 reads DFQATT; CDR2 reads SNEGSKA (reference sequence). The V end was cut by 3 bases, the J end by 2 bases, with 4 bases between. This CDR3 reads CSARGQETQYF. In DNA form, the CDR3 reads TGCAGTGCTAGGGGGCAAGAGACCCAGTACTTC.

In this sample, this clonotype turned up a few times. The V gene is TRBV15, the J gene TRBJ2-1; the match to TRBD2 covers 8 bases. After removal of 3 bases from V and 7 bases from J, the junction contained 11 bases not matched to a gene. The CDR3 has 16 residues. Germline assignment: CDR1 LNHNV and CDR2 YYDKDF (reference sequence). This CDR3 is CATSRTTSEVSNEQFF. In DNA form, the CDR3 reads TGTGCCACCAGCAGGACGACTAGCGAGGTTTCGAATGAGCAGTTCTTC.

The DNA of the CDR3 is TGCAGTGCTAGCTACCTTAGTGAGCAGTTCTTC. Protein: CSASYLSEQFF. The V call is TRBV20-1, the J call TRBJ2-1; D gene uncertain. Trimming left V 3 bases short and J 9 bases short, with 9 bases between. Germline V gene data show CDR1 as DFQATT and CDR2 as SNEGSKA (reference sequence). This CDR3 contains 11 residues.

In its sample, this clonotype was seen a few times. The chain links TRBV6-1 to TRBJ2-7; D unresolved. This CDR3 spans 13 amino acids. The V end was cut by 4 bases, the J end by 6 bases, with 13 bases between. Looked up from germline, CDR1 is MNHNS and CDR2 is SASEGT. The CDR3 loop reads CASSAYSVSEQYV. CDR3 sequence (DNA): TGTGCCAGCAGTGCGTACAGTGTTTCCGAGCAGTACGTC.